This T cell receptor beta chain derives from a study of blood T cell repertoires in COVID-19. Study at large: Italy, Spain and the United States were the sources of the convalescent and acute COVID-19 samples.

Assay: immunoSEQ multiplex PCR; the TCRdb copy retains only in-frame clones and omits some. The sample lists roughly 250,000 clones; about nine tenths were seen once. CDR1 SGHTA and CDR2 FQGTGA come from the germline V gene. The CDR3 is 13 residues long. Trimming took 4 bases from V and 4 from J; bases not matched to a gene: 2. Sequencing was performed on peripheral blood. The V and J genes are TRBV7-3 and TRBJ1-1; 8 bases agree with TRBD1. The clonotype was recovered from a young man with COVID-19, enrolled during active disease. The CDR3 sequence: CASSYTGGTEAFF. The CDR3 bases are TGTGCCAGCAGCTATACAGGGGGCACTGAAGCTTTCTTT.